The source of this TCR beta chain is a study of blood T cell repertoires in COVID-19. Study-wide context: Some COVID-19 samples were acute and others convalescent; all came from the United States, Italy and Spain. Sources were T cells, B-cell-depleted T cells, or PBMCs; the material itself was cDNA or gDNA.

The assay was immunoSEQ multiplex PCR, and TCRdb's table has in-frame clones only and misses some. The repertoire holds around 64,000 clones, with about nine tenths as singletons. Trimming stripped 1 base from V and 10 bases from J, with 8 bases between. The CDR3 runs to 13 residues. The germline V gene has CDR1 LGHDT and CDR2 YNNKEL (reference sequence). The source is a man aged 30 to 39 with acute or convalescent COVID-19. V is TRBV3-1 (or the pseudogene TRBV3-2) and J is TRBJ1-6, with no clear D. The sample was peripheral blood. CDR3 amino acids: CASSQGEGSPLHF. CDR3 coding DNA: TGTGCCAGCAGCCAAGGGGAGGGATCACCCCTCCACTTT.